Presented here are 2 T cell receptor beta chains from one specimen sequenced in a study of regulatory T cells in long-lasting Graves disease. With iRepertoire HTBI primers and Arm-PCR of CDR3 regions, TCR beta libraries were built. TCRdb re-derived calls from the multiplex PCR reads in MiXCR, one entry per CDR3 protein. The data show 400,000 to 500,000 distinct CDR3 sequences, 21% seen once. Time point in this sample: persistent/refractory GD, antithyroid drugs over 5 years with positive TRAb. Researchers made the TCR library from RNA that was extracted from PBMCs. The source was peripheral blood mononuclear cells (PBMCs), collected when the disease was refractory, from a patient treated with antithyroid drugs. The receptors originated from a female donor with Graves disease.

DNA for the CDR3: TGCAGCGTCCGGTTCTTTGGGGAAGGGGCCAACGTCCTGACTTTC. This gives the protein CSVRFFGEGANVLTF. The chain combines TRBV29-1 with TRBJ2-6; D gene unclear. V dropped 6 bases and J dropped 4 bases, with 16 bases sitting between them. Per the germline V gene, CDR1 is SQVTM and CDR2 is ANQGSEA. The CDR3 consists of 15 residues. The whole variable domain, remainder taken from reference TRBV29-1 and TRBJ2-6, is SAVISQKPSRDICQRGTSLTIQCQVDSQVTMMFWYRQQPGQSLTLIATANQGSEATYESGFVIDKFPISRPNLTFSTLTVSNMSPEDSSIYLCSVRFFGEGANVLTFGAGSRLTVL.

This clonotype is a singleton in its sample. The junction does not match germline at one end; this may be a read error. The J gene is TRBJ2-5, the V gene TRBV7-9; D ambiguous. CDR1 and CDR2 from the germline V gene are SEHNR and FQNEAQ (reference sequence). The CDR3 is made up of 12 amino acids. This CDR3 is CANSFREETQYF. CDR3 DNA sequence: TGTGCCAACAGCTTCCGAGAAGAGACCCAGTACTTC. Full variable domain (outside the CDR3, taken from reference TRBV7-9 and TRBJ2-5): DTGVSQNPRHKITKRGQNVTFRCDPISEHNRLYWYRQTLGQGPEFLTYFQNEAQLEKSRLLSDRFSAERPKGSFSTLEIQRTEQGDSAMYLCANSFREETQYFGPGTRLLVL.